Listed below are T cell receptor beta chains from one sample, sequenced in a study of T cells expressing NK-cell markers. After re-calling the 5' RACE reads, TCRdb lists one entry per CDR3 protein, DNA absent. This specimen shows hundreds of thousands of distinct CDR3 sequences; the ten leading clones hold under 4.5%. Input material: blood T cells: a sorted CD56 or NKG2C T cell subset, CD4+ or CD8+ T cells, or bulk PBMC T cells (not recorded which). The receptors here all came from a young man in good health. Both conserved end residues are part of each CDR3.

cdr3_aa: CASSLLQGARTEAFF; v_call: TRBV3-1; j_call: TRBJ1-1
cdr3_aa: CASSLDRREIMLDEQFF; v_call: TRBV11-3; j_call: TRBJ2-1
cdr3_aa: CAGSVAYNEQFF; v_call: TRBV12-3/TRBV12-4; j_call: TRBJ2-1
cdr3_aa: CASSQDGPGFFGNTIYF; v_call: TRBV4-3; j_call: TRBJ1-3
cdr3_aa: CSAASSNYGYTF; v_call: TRBV29-1; j_call: TRBJ1-2
cdr3_aa: CASSPGMETQYF; v_call: TRBV18; j_call: TRBJ2-5
cdr3_aa: CASSFGGSMYEQYF; v_call: TRBV12-3/TRBV12-4; j_call: TRBJ2-7
cdr3_aa: CASSDPGPSVHEQYF; v_call: TRBV10-2; j_call: TRBJ2-7
cdr3_aa: CAWRGNNYEQYF; v_call: TRBV30; j_call: TRBJ2-7
cdr3_aa: CSARRRDEQFF; v_call: TRBV20-1; j_call: TRBJ2-1
cdr3_aa: CASSLGTGAKNIQYF; v_call: TRBV7-9; j_call: TRBJ2-4
cdr3_aa: CASSLAQLNEQFF; v_call: TRBV7-8; j_call: TRBJ2-1
cdr3_aa: CASSQTQGGEAFF; v_call: TRBV7-9; j_call: TRBJ1-1
cdr3_aa: CATSDPVAGESYNEQFF; v_call: TRBV24-1; j_call: TRBJ2-1
cdr3_aa: CASSGTSGTHGNEQFF; v_call: TRBV12-3/TRBV12-4; j_call: TRBJ2-1
cdr3_aa: CASSLTSGVPYNEQFF; v_call: TRBV5-1; j_call: TRBJ2-1
cdr3_aa: CASSHEGWTDTQYF; v_call: TRBV3-1; j_call: TRBJ2-3
cdr3_aa: CASTKGTSGVNEQFF; v_call: TRBV27; j_call: TRBJ2-1
cdr3_aa: CASSLGTLGTDTQYF; v_call: TRBV2; j_call: TRBJ2-3
cdr3_aa: CASSWTVTGDNEQFF; v_call: TRBV4-2; j_call: TRBJ2-1
cdr3_aa: CASSPRSGTGDRNTIYF; v_call: TRBV19; j_call: TRBJ1-3
cdr3_aa: CASSLVTFSTDTQYF; v_call: TRBV7-6; j_call: TRBJ2-3
cdr3_aa: CASSESGQGNNEQFF; v_call: TRBV2; j_call: TRBJ2-1